A selection of T cell receptor beta chains follows, all from one sample in a study of blood T cell repertoires in COVID-19. Repertoires were generated with immunoSEQ multiplex PCR, while TCRdb's copy carries only in-frame clones and drops some. The sample has 310,000 or so clones, about 91% seen once. The sample comprised PBMCs or T cells enriched from blood (not recorded which). Receptor source: a woman in her late teens or twenties who had recovered from COVID-19. The CDR3 runs from the conserved cysteine through the conserved F or W. D genes are given only for firm matches. Where a row states a size, it is once, few, many or the class of an expanded clone; other rows omit it.

>14|.|.|TRBV7-3|TRBJ2-2
TGTGCCAGCAGCTTTGGCGGTAACACCGGGGAGCTGTTTTTT
CASSFGGNTGELFF
>18|TRBD1|.|TRBV7-9|TRBJ2-1
TGTGCCAGCAGCTTGTATCCGGGACAGATGGGATCCTACAATGAGCAGTTCTTC
CASSLYPGQMGSYNEQFF
>14|.|.|TRBV19|TRBJ1-2
TGTGCCAGTAGTCTCTGGCGGTCCAACTATGGCTACACCTTC
CASSLWRSNYGYTF
>11|.|.|TRBV10-3|TRBJ2-3
TGTGCCATGGGGACTGACCTTACGCAGTATTTT
CAMGTDLTQYF
>14|.|.|TRBV7-2|TRBJ2-7
TGTGCCAGCAGCCCTGCGCGGAGGGTCTACGAGCAGTACTTC
CASSPARRVYEQYF
>13|.|.|TRBV28|TRBJ1-2
TGTGCCAGCAGCCAGGGACACCCGGCGGACTACACCTTC
CASSQGHPADYTF
>15|TRBD1|.|TRBV19|TRBJ2-2
TGTGCCAGTAGTACGACAGGGGGAAAGACCGGGGAGCTGTTTTTT
CASSTTGGKTGELFF
>17|.|.|TRBV19|TRBJ2-2
TGTGCCAGTAGTATGATTGGCGGGGCGAGTAACACCGGGGAGCTGTTTTTT
CASSMIGGASNTGELFF
>16|TRBD2|.|TRBV6-2/TRBV6-3|TRBJ2-4
TGTGCCAGCAGTTACTCGCCTCTAGCGGAAAGAAACATTCAGTACTTC
CASSYSPLAERNIQYF
>14|.|.|TRBV11-2|TRBJ1-3
TGTGCCAGCAGCACGAGGACAGCTGGAAACACCATATATTTT
CASSTRTAGNTIYF
>15|TRBD2|.|TRBV28|TRBJ2-3
TGTGCCAGCAGTTTACTAGCGGGATCATCATATACGCAGTATTTT
CASSLLAGSSYTQYF
>14|.|.|TRBV19|TRBJ2-7
TGTGCCAGTAGCGCCGCGCTGGACAGCTACGAGCAGTACTTC
CASSAALDSYEQYF
>15|.|.|TRBV7-2|TRBJ1-3
TGTGCCAGCAGACCTGACGGGAGCTCTGGAAACACCATATATTTT
CASRPDGSSGNTIYF
>20|TRBD2|.|TRBV9|TRBJ2-3
TGTGCCAGCAGCGTAGATGTTAGCGGGGGCTCTGGTGGGAGCACAGATACGCAGTATTTT
CASSVDVSGGSGGSTDTQYF
>12|.|.|TRBV29-1|TRBJ1-1
TGCAGCGTTAGGACACCGAACACTGAAGCTTTCTTT
CSVRTPNTEAFF
>16|TRBD1|few|TRBV6-5|TRBJ2-3
TGTGCCAGCAGTTACTCGTCGACAGGGAGCACAGATACGCAGTATTTT
CASSYSSTGSTDTQYF
>15|TRBD2|.|TRBV18|TRBJ2-3
TGTGCCAGCTCAACCCGCGGGGGGGAGGCGGATACGCAGTATTTT
CASSTRGGEADTQYF
>17|.|.|TRBV24-1|TRBJ2-3
TGTGCCACCAGTGACCCCCGGCGGGGTCAGGGCACAGATACGCAGTATTTT
CATSDPRRGQGTDTQYF
>14|TRBD1|.|TRBV2|TRBJ1-2
TGTGCCAGCACCGAGGACAGGGGTTATGGTGGCTACACCTTC
CASTEDRGYGGYTF
>15|.|once|TRBV7-9|TRBJ2-5
TGTGCCAGCTTTATAATTCAGGGGTCCCAAGAGACCCAGTACTTC
CASFIIQGSQETQYF
>14|.|.|TRBV7-2|TRBJ1-2
TGTGCCAGCAGCTTAGCCCCAGGAAACTATGGCTACACCTTC
CASSLAPGNYGYTF
>15|.|many|TRBV24-1|TRBJ1-4
TGTGCCACCAGTGATTCAGGAAGAACTAATGAAAAACTGTTTTTT
CATSDSGRTNEKLFF
>17|TRBD1|.|TRBV4-3|TRBJ1-2
TGCGCCAGCAGCCAAGATAGAGGGACAGGGGGCGAATATGGCTACACCTTC
CASSQDRGTGGEYGYTF
>15|.|.|TRBV6-4|TRBJ2-6
TGTGCCAGCAGTGACTCCCACTCTGGGGCCAACGTCCTGACTTTC
CASSDSHSGANVLTF
>16|.|.|TRBV18|TRBJ2-7
TGTGCCAGCTCACCACGGGTAGCGGTCGCCGGCTACGAGCAGTACTTC
CASSPRVAVAGYEQYF
>14|TRBD1|.|TRBV30|TRBJ1-1
TGTGCCTGGATTTGGGACAGGGGTTACGCTGAAGCTTTCTTT
CAWIWDRGYAEAFF
>13|TRBD2|.|TRBV29-1|TRBJ2-5
TGCAGCGTAAGACTAGCGGGAGTAGAGACCCAGTACTTC
CSVRLAGVETQYF
>15|.|.|TRBV27|TRBJ2-7
TGTGCCAGCAGTTTATTTTGGCAGGGGACCTACGAGCAGTACTTC
CASSLFWQGTYEQYF
>14|TRBD1|.|TRBV7-2|TRBJ1-2
TGTGCCAGCAGCTTTGGGACAGGGCTCTATGGCTACACCTTC
CASSFGTGLYGYTF
>11|TRBD1|.|TRBV24-1|TRBJ1-2
TGTGCCACCAGTGATCAGGGACAGACTACCTTC
CATSDQGQTTF